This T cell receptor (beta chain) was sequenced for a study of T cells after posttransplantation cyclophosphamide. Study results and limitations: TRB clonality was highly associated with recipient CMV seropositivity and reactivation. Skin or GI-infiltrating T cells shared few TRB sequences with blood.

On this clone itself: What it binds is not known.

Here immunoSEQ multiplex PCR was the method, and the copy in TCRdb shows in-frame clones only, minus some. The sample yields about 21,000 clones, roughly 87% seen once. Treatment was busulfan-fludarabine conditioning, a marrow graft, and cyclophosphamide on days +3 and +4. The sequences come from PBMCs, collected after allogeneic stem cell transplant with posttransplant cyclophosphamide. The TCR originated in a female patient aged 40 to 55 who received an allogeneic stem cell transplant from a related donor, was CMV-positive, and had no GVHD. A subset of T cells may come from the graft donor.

The CDR3 DNA reads TGTGCCAGCAGCTTAGTCCAGGGGGGCTCCTACAATGAGCAGTTCTTC. Translating gives CASSLVQGGSYNEQFF. This sequence joins TRBV11-2 and TRBJ2-1, with a tentative D call TRBD1 (7 bases). The germline V gene encodes CDR1 SGHAT and CDR2 FQNNGV. V lost 1 base and J 0 bases, leaving 10 bases between the germline ends. CDR3 size: 16 residues.